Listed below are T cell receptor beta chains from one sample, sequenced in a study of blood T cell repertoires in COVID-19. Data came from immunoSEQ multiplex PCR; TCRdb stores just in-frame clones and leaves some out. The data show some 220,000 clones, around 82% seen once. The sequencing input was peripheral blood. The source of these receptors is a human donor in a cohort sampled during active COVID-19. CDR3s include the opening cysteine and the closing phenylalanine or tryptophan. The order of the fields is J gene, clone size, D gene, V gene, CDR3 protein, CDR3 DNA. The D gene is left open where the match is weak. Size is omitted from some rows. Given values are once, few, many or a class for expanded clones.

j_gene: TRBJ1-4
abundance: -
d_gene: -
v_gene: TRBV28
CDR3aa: CASTSVRGFLNEKLFF
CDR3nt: TGTGCCAGCACCTCAGTCCGGGGGTTCTTAAATGAAAAACTGTTTTTT

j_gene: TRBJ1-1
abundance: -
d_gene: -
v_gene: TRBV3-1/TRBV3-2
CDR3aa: CASSQAGRAFF
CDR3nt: TGTGCCAGCAGCCAAGCGGGGAGGGCTTTCTTT

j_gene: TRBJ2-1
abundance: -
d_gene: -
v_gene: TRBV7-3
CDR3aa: CASSRGAEQFF
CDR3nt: TGTGCCAGCAGCCGTGGGGCAGAGCAGTTCTTC

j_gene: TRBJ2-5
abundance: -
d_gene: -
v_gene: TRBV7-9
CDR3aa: CASTITESRQETQYF
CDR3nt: TGTGCCAGCACTATTACAGAAAGCCGCCAAGAGACCCAGTACTTC

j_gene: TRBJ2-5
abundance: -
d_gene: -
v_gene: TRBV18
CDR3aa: CASSPTGLQETQYF
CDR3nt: TGTGCCAGCTCACCCACAGGTCTCCAAGAGACCCAGTACTTC

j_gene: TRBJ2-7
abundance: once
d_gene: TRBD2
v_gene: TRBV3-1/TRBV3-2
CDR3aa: CASSQGFRTSGSYEQYF
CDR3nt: TGTGCCAGCAGCCAAGGTTTTCGGACTAGCGGTTCCTACGAGCAGTACTTC

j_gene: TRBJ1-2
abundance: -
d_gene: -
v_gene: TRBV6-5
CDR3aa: CASSYSARGSLGYTF
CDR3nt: TGTGCCAGCAGTTACTCGGCCAGGGGTTCGCTTGGCTACACCTTC

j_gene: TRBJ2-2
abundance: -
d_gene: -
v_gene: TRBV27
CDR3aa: CASSGRVFNTGELFF
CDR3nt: TGTGCCAGCAGTGGCAGGGTTTTTAACACCGGGGAGCTGTTTTTT

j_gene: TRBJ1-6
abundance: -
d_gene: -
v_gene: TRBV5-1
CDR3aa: CASSLSDNSPLHF
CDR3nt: TGCGCCAGCAGCTTGTCGGATAATTCACCCCTCCACTTT

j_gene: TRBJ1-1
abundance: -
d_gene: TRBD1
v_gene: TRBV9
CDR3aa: CASSVDRDTEAFF
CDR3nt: TGTGCCAGCAGCGTCGACAGGGACACTGAAGCTTTCTTT

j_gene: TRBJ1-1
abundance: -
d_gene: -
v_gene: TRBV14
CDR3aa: CASSQVHRGGEAFF
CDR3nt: TGTGCCAGCAGCCAAGTCCATCGTGGAGGTGAAGCTTTCTTT

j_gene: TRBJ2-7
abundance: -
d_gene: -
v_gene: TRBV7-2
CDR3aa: CASSLGGQGYEQYF
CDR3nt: TGTGCCAGCAGCTTAGGGGGGCAGGGGTACGAGCAGTACTTC

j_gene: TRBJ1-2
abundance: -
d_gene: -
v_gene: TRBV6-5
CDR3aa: CASSYGQHNYGYTF
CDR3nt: TGTGCCAGCAGTTACGGACAGCATAACTATGGCTACACCTTC

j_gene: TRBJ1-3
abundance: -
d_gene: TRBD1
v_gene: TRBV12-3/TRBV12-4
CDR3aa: CATTQGAGTIYF
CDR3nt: TGTGCCACAACACAGGGGGCAGGGACCATATATTTT

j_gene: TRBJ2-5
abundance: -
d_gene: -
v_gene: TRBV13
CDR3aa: CASSSLRARETQYF
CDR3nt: TGTGCCAGCAGCTCTCTCAGGGCGAGGGAGACCCAGTACTTC

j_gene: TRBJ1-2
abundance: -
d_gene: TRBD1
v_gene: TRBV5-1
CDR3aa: CASSLLTGSYGYTF
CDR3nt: TGCGCCAGCAGCCTCCTGACAGGGAGCTATGGCTACACCTTC

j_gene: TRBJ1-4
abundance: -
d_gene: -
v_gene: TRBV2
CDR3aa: CASLGTSDLWSEKLFF
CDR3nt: TGTGCCTCCCTAGGGACTTCAGACTTATGGTCGGAAAAACTGTTTTTT

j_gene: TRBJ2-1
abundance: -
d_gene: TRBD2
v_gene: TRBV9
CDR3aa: CASSVELADALDEQFF
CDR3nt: TGTGCCAGCAGCGTAGAACTAGCGGACGCTTTAGATGAGCAGTTCTTC